Listed below are T cell receptor beta chains from one sample, sequenced in a study of blood T cell repertoires in COVID-19. Assay: immunoSEQ multiplex PCR; the TCRdb copy retains only in-frame clones and omits some. The data contain around 450,000 clones, 90% of them singletons. The sequencing sample was made of PBMCs or T cells enriched from blood (not recorded which). The receptors here all came from a young man who had recovered from COVID-19. CDR3s include the opening cysteine and the closing phenylalanine or tryptophan. A D gene is named only where the DNA matches it firmly. The size entry is marked missing in some rows and otherwise reads once, few, many or a size class.

d_gene,j_gene,abundance,v_gene,CDR3aa,CDR3nt
.,TRBJ1-2,.,TRBV5-1,CASSLDLGGYGYTF,TGCGCCAGCAGCTTGGACCTGGGAGGCTATGGCTACACCTTC
.,TRBJ2-3,.,TRBV7-9,CASSFTTGSSTDTQYF,TGTGCCAGCAGCTTCACTACAGGGAGTTCCACAGATACGCAGTATTTT
.,TRBJ1-1,.,TRBV12-3/TRBV12-4,CASRGGQNTEAFF,TGTGCCAGCAGGGGGGGGCAGAACACTGAAGCTTTCTTT
TRBD1,TRBJ1-4,.,TRBV29-1,CSASGGDEKLFF,TGCAGCGCCTCAGGGGGCGACGAAAAACTGTTTTTT
.,TRBJ1-5,once,TRBV10-3,CAISESTLTNSNQPQHF,TGTGCCATCAGTGAGTCGACACTCACCAATAGCAATCAGCCCCAGCATTTT
.,TRBJ1-3,.,TRBV25-1,CASGGGNTIYF,TGTGCCAGCGGGGGGGGAAACACCATATATTTT
.,TRBJ1-6,.,TRBV3-1/TRBV3-2,CASSRRNSPLHF,TGTGCCAGCAGCCGGCGGAATTCACCCCTCCACTTT
TRBD2,TRBJ2-1,.,TRBV14,CASSQDVRLAGNEQFF,TGTGCCAGCAGCCAAGATGTAAGACTAGCTGGTAATGAGCAGTTCTTC
.,TRBJ1-5,.,TRBV15,CATSSMMQGNQPQHF,TGTGCCACCAGCAGCATGATGCAGGGCAATCAGCCCCAGCATTTT
.,TRBJ2-7,.,TRBV6-5,CASSPGSSYEQYF,TGTGCCAGCAGCCCCGGGAGCTCCTACGAGCAGTACTTC
TRBD1,TRBJ2-3,.,TRBV2,CASRPDQGARDTQYF,TGTGCCAGCAGGCCAGACCAGGGGGCGCGCGATACGCAGTATTTT
.,TRBJ2-7,.,TRBV18,CASSPGANYEQYF,TGTGCCAGCTCACCTGGAGCGAACTACGAGCAGTACTTC
.,TRBJ1-2,.,TRBV5-4,CASSRDMTDNYGYTF,TGTGCCAGCAGCCGAGATATGACAGACAACTATGGCTACACCTTC
.,TRBJ2-3,once,TRBV12-3/TRBV12-4,CASSFRGSDTQYF,TGTGCCAGCAGTTTTAGAGGGTCAGATACGCAGTATTTT
TRBD1,TRBJ2-7,.,TRBV29-1,CSVVGTGPHYEQYF,TGCAGCGTTGTGGGGACAGGCCCTCACTACGAGCAGTACTTC
TRBD2,TRBJ2-3,.,TRBV28,CASGAGDTDTQYF,TGTGCCAGCGGGGCGGGGGACACAGATACGCAGTATTTT
.,TRBJ2-2,many,TRBV30,CAWSELSTGELFF,TGTGCCTGGAGTGAACTATCCACCGGGGAGCTGTTTTTT
TRBD2,TRBJ2-1,.,TRBV12-3/TRBV12-4,CASRGGDNEQFF,TGTGCCAGCAGGGGGGGGGATAATGAGCAGTTCTTC
.,TRBJ1-4,.,TRBV21-1,CASSKGEQGNEKLFF,TGTGCCAGCAGCAAAGGAGAGCAGGGTAATGAAAAACTGTTTTTT
.,TRBJ1-1,.,TRBV14,CASSHRRLQGIMNTEAFF,TGTGCCAGCAGCCACCGTCGCCTACAGGGAATCATGAACACTGAAGCTTTCTTT
.,TRBJ1-2,.,TRBV4-2,CASSQADRALNFGYTF,TGTGCCAGCAGCCAGGCGGACAGAGCTCTCAATTTTGGCTACACCTTC
TRBD1,TRBJ1-5,once,TRBV7-8,CASSTRRDRGLYQPQHF,TGTGCCAGCAGCACTCGAAGGGACAGGGGGCTCTATCAGCCCCAGCATTTT
TRBD2,TRBJ2-3,.,TRBV6-1,CASSERDYPTDTQYF,TGTGCCAGCAGTGAGAGGGACTACCCCACAGATACGCAGTATTTT
.,TRBJ1-1,once,TRBV2,CASKGGAVNTEAFF,TGTGCCAGCAAAGGAGGAGCGGTGAACACTGAAGCTTTCTTT
.,TRBJ1-1,once,TRBV6-5,CAIMRGGRTEAFF,TGTGCCATTATGAGGGGGGGTCGAACTGAAGCTTTCTTT
TRBD1,TRBJ1-5,.,TRBV2,CASSVTAGQYQPQHF,TGTGCCAGCAGCGTCACCGCGGGACAGTATCAGCCCCAGCATTTT
TRBD2,TRBJ2-3,.,TRBV15,CATSRDVSASGRGDTQYF,TGTGCCACCAGCAGAGATGTGTCGGCGAGCGGGAGGGGAGATACGCAGTATTTT
.,TRBJ2-3,.,TRBV11-3,CASSGGAPVDTQYF,TGTGCCAGCAGCGGGGGGGCTCCGGTGGATACGCAGTATTTT
TRBD2,TRBJ2-1,.,TRBV7-2,CASSLVAGYNNEQFF,TGTGCCAGCAGCTTAGTAGCGGGATATAACAATGAGCAGTTCTTC
TRBD2,TRBJ2-3,.,TRBV7-2,CASSGGLAGGPDTQYF,TGTGCCAGCAGTGGTGGGCTAGCGGGAGGGCCGGATACGCAGTATTTT
.,TRBJ2-1,.,TRBV6-5,CASSYSRGGDKQFF,TGTGCCAGCAGTTACTCGCGTGGCGGGGATAAGCAGTTCTTC